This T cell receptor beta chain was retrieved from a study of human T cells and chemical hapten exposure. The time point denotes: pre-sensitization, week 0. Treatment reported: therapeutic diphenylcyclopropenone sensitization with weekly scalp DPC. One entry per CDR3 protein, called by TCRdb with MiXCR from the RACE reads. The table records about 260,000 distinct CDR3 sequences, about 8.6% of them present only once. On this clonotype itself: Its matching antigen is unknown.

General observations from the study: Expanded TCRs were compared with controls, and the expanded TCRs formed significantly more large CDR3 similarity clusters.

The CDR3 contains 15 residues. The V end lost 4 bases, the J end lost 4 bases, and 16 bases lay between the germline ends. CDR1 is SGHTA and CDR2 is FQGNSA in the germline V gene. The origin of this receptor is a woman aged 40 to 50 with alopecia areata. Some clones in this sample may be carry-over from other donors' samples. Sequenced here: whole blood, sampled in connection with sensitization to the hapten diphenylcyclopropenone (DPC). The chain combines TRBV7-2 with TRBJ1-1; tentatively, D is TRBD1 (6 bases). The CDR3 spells CASSWRQGIGTEAFF. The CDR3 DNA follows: TGTGCCAGCAGCTGGAGGCAGGGGATCGGCACTGAAGCTTTCTTT.